The 11 T cell receptor beta chains in this list originate from one sample, sequenced in a study of chemoradiotherapy in HPV16-positive cancers. Libraries were prepared by immunoSEQ multiplex PCR; TCRdb keeps only in-frame clonotypes and omits some of them. The data contain approximately 35,000 clones, about 82% of them singletons. The input for sequencing was blood, taken from a patient who underwent chemoradiotherapy. These receptors came from a human donor with HPV-associated anogenital cancer.

The rearrangement joins TRBV25-1 to TRBJ2-7, with D perhaps matching TRBD1 (5 bases). This CDR3 is 16 amino acids long. Trimming pared 2 bases from V and 2 bases from J, leaving 16 bases between. Per germline, CDR1 MGHDK and CDR2 SYGVNS. CDR3 in amino acids: CASSEPGSVKAYEQYF. CDR3 DNA sequence: TGTGCCAGCAGTGAACCAGGGTCGGTGAAGGCCTACGAGCAGTACTTC.

In its sample, this clone was seen a few times. This rearrangement joins TRBV5-6 to TRBJ1-1; perhaps TRBD1 as D (6 bases). Looked up from germline, CDR1 is SGHDT and CDR2 is YYEEEE. There are 14 residues in the CDR3. The V and J ends lost 4 bases and 4 bases respectively, with 14 bases between them. Here the CDR3 reads CASSHLQGGTEAFF. The DNA for the CDR3 is TGTGCCAGCAGCCATTTACAGGGAGGCACTGAAGCTTTCTTT.

This clone appeared a few times. The rearrangement links TRBV5-6 to TRBJ1-6; D not resolved. Germline assignment: CDR1 SGHDT and CDR2 YYEEEE. The CDR3 is 14 residues long. The germline V and J ends were trimmed by 2 bases and 8 bases, with 11 bases remaining between them. This CDR3 is CASSFDRRYSPLHF. CDR3 in DNA: TGTGCCAGCAGCTTCGATAGGAGGTATTCACCCCTCCACTTT.

The chain couples TRBV7-3 to TRBJ2-2; 9 positions match TRBD2. The junction had 7 bases not matched to a gene; V was cut back by 2 bases and J by 6 bases. The germline V gene encodes CDR1 SGHTA and CDR2 FQGTGA. CDR3 length: 16 amino acids. The chain's CDR3 is CASSLVSGGTAGELFF. Here the CDR3 DNA reads TGTGCCAGCAGCTTAGTTAGCGGGGGTACTGCCGGGGAGCTGTTTTTT.

On this clone: Other DNA sequences in the same sample also yield this CDR3. V is TRBV5-1 and J is TRBJ1-1; D gene unclear. CDR3 length: 10 residues. The V gene's germline CDR1 is SGHRS and CDR2 YFSETQ. V lost 0 bases, J lost 8 bases, and 2 bases lay in between. The CDR3 protein is CASSLGEAFF. DNA for the CDR3: TGCGCCAGCAGCTTGGGGGAAGCTTTCTTT.

The J gene is TRBJ1-2, the V gene TRBV2, with D perhaps TRBD1 (5 bases). This CDR3 spans 13 amino acids. V was pared by 0 bases and J by 12 bases, with 14 bases between. Germline CDR1 and CDR2: SNHLY and FYNNEI. CDR3: CASSEASRGSNTF. Here the CDR3 DNA reads TGTGCCAGCAGTGAAGCCAGTAGGGGTAGTAACACCTTC. Full variable domain (missing parts from reference TRBV2 and TRBJ1-2): EPEVTQTPSHQVTQMGQEVILRCVPISNHLYFYWYRQILGQKVEFLVSFYNNEISEKSEIFDDQFSVERPDGSNFTLKIRSTKLEDSAMYFCASSEASRGSNTFGSGTRLTVV.

This clone was found a few times. This rearrangement joins TRBV11-2 to TRBJ1-1, with D tentatively TRBD1 (5 bases). Trimming shortened V by 5 bases and J by 1 base, and 8 bases separated the two germline ends. Germline values: CDR1 SGHAT, CDR2 FQNNGV. The CDR3 is 13 amino acids. The CDR3 protein is CASSRDRNTEAFF. The CDR3 nucleotides are TGTGCCAGCAGCCGCGACAGGAACACTGAAGCTTTCTTT.

This chain joins TRBV29-1 and TRBJ2-6; tentatively, D is TRBD2 (6 bases). The CDR3 totals 15 residues. Between the trimmed V and J ends, which lost 6 bases and 0 bases, there was a span of 12 bases. Germline V lookup: CDR1 SQVTM, CDR2 ANQGSEA. CDR3 sequence reads: CSVMGEVSGANVLTF. CDR3 in DNA: TGCAGCGTCATGGGGGAGGTCTCTGGGGCCAACGTCCTGACTTTC.

The chain uses TRBV7-9 and TRBJ2-5; the match to TRBD1 covers 7 bases. CDR1 is SEHNR and CDR2 is FQNEAQ in the germline V gene (reference sequence). The CDR3 loop spans 15 amino acids. V was clipped by 2 bases and J by 2 bases; unmatched bases: 5. CDR3 loop: CASSLPTGLQETQYF. CDR3 DNA: TGTGCCAGCAGCTTACCGACAGGGTTGCAAGAGACCCAGTACTTC.

Only one count was recorded for this clone. V usage is TRBV6-4 and J usage is TRBJ2-3, with D possibly called TRBD1 or TRBD2 (5 bases each). CDR1 is MRHNA and CDR2 is SNTAGT in the germline V gene. The CDR3 covers 13 residues. The V end lost 3 bases, the J end lost 4 bases, and 8 bases lay between the germline ends. The CDR3 sequence: CASSEQGADTQYF. In DNA form, the CDR3 reads TGTGCCAGCAGTGAGCAGGGAGCAGATACGCAGTATTTT.

The J gene is TRBJ2-5, the V gene TRBV7-2; 8 nucleotides line up with TRBD1. This CDR3 region has 16 residues. The germline V gene has CDR1 SGHTA and CDR2 FQGNSA. V was clipped by 1 base and J by 3 bases; unmatched bases: 7. CDR3 region: CASSLVFPTGEETQYF. DNA for the CDR3: TGTGCCAGCAGCTTAGTGTTCCCGACAGGGGAAGAGACCCAGTACTTC.